This T cell receptor beta chain was found in a study of PD-1 blockade in classical Hodgkin lymphoma (dated by TCRdb to the early 2020s). General notes on the study: Nivolumab dosing was 3 mg/kg intravenously every 2 weeks, continuing until either disease progression or unacceptable toxicity. To define a peripheral blood immune signature of response to PD-1 blockade in classical Hodgkin lymphoma, the study combined TCR beta sequencing with CyTOF. Overall study results and their limits: Trial patients achieving complete response had baseline diversity similar to newly diagnosed patients, whereas partial responders and progressors had significantly lower diversity. Lower diversity was observed in patients in whom nivolumab was started less than 1 year after ASCT, and these patients were excluded from later analyses so that confounding by immune reconstitution would be avoided. Baseline TCR diversity was reported as lower in newly diagnosed patients than in healthy donors, and lower still in relapsed/refractory patients. A significant rise by C4D1 was seen in CD4+ but not CD8+ TCR diversity (p=0.0027 vs p=0.16), with the rise being most apparent in complete responders (p=0.02). Only a single clinical trial cohort was studied, and what caused the repertoire differences, possibly disease activity or prior therapy, remained undefined.

In the paper's terms, the time point label means: cycle 2 day 1 (C2D1) of nivolumab. All trial patients had relapsed after autologous stem cell transplantation, with cohorts A, B and C differing in prior brentuximab vedotin exposure. The trial cohort was composed of some 57 patients with relapsed/refractory classical Hodgkin lymphoma, for whom complete response, partial response or progressive disease was recorded as best overall response. In the multi-cohort phase II CheckMate 205 trial, trial patients received single-agent nivolumab. An independent review committee assessed best overall response using the 2007 International Working Group response criteria. Trial PBMCs were collected immediately before nivolumab initiation (C1D1) and during therapy at cycle 2 day 1 and cycle 4 day 1. Peripheral blood was collected in 8 mL Vacutainer Cell Preparation Tubes, from which PBMCs were isolated by centrifugation and then cryopreserved.

The CDR1 and CDR2 encoded by the germline V gene are SNHLY and FYNNEI. The CDR3 spans 13 residues, from the cysteine through the phenylalanine. CDR3 DNA only is kept here, 39 bases in frame from base 1. Trimming costs V 3 bases and J 9 bases, and their ends lie 12 bases apart. The Qiagen DNeasy kit was used to extract genomic DNA both from unsorted PBMCs and from the negatively selected CD4+ and CD8+ fractions. Amplification of TCR beta CDR3 regions was done by immunoSEQ multiplex PCR with primers that anneal to V and J segments. A synthetic immune receptor repertoire was used to minimize amplification bias, and remaining bias was computationally removed after sequencing. Per the original workflow: Custom Python scripts were used to quantify repertoire diversity as the Shannon entropy index. Unsorted, CD4+ and CD8+ repertoires were analyzed separately, except for combined analyses in which CD4+ and CD8+ sequences were merged in silico. Clonal expansion was defined as a frequency increase of at least 2-fold after treatment compared with C1D1, and clones undetected at baseline were assigned a pseudocount of 0.5. Clones with 0 or 1 copy at C1D1 were defined as singleton clones, while clones with 2 or more copies were defined as non-singleton clones. Clones expanded in unsorted samples were assigned a CD4+, CD8+ or unknown annotation through matching of protein sequences in sorted samples from the same patient. Wilcoxon tests on paired samples were used to test diversity changes from C1D1 to C4D1. TCRdb retrieved this table from immuneACCESS and kept in-frame rearrangements only. Not all clones are present; in checked studies, unresolved V genes account for under half, and no reason is known for the remainder. V and J calls and clone size are given by that table; D and trimming were obtained from the DNA. The sample table lists about 110,000 clones, nearly 90% of them with a count of one. Nearly 20% of the sample is in the top ten clones.

To note about this clone: Its target antigen remains unknown. The sample holds no much larger clone one base away, and base qualities are not on file.

The rearrangement joined TRBV2 to TRBJ2-1, with the identity of the D gene unclear. The sequence was collected from a human donor with classical Hodgkin lymphoma. Sample: peripheral blood mononuclear cells (PBMCs), taken before the second cycle of nivolumab. The encoded CDR3 is CASSDTRSGEQFF. The nucleotide sequence is given as TGTGCCAGCAGTGACACTCGATCGGGTGAGCAGTTCTTC.